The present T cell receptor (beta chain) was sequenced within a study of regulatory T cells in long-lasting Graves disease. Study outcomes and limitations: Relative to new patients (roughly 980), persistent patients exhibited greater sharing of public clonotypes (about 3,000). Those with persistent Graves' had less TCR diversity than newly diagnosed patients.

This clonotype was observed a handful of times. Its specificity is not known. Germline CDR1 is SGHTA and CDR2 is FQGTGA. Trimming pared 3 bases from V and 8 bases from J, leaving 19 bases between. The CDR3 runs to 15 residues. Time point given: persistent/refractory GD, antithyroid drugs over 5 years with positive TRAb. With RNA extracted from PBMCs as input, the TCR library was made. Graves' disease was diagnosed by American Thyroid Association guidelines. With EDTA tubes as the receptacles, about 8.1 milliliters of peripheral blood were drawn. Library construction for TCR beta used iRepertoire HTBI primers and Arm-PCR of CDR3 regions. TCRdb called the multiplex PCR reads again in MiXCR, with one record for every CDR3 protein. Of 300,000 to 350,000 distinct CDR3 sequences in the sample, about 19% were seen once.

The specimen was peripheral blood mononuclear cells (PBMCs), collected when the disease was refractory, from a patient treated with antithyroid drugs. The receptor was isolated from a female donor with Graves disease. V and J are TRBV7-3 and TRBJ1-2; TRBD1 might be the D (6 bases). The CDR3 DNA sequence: TGTGCCAGCAGCTTGGGGAGGTCAGGGGCTGGAGGCTACACCTTC. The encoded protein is CASSLGRSGAGGYTF. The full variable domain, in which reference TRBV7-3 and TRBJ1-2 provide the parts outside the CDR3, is GAGVSQTPSNKVTEKGKYVELRCDPISGHTALYWYRQSLGQGPEFLIYFQGTGAADDSGLPNDRFFAVRPEGSVSTLKIQRTERGDSAVYLCASSLGRSGAGGYTFGSGTRLTVV.